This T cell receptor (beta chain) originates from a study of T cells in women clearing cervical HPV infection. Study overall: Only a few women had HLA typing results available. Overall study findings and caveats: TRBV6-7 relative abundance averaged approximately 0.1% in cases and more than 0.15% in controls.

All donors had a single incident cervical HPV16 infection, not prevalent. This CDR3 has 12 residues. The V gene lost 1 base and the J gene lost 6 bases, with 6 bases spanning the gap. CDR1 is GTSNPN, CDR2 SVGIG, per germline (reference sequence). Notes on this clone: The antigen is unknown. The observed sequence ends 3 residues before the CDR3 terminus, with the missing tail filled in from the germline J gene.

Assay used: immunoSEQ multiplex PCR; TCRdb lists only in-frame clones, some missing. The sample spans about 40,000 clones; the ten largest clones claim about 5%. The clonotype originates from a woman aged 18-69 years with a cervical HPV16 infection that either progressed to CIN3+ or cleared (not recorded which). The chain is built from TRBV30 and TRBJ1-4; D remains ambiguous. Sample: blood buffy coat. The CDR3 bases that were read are TGTGCCTGGAGTGCACTAGATGAAAAA. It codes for CAWSALDEK. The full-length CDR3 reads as CAWSALDEKLFF. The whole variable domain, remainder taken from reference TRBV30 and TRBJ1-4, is SQTIHQWPATLVQPVGSPLSLECTVEGTSNPNLYWYRQAAGRGLQLLFYSVGIGQISSEVPQNLSASRPQDRQFILSSKKLLLSDSGFYLCAWSALDEKLFFGSGTQLSVL.